What follows is one T cell receptor beta chain and its context. Antigen: not known. Mouse germline and gene names are used. The read ends 4 residues early relative to the CDR3; the germline J gene fills the gap. This same CDR3 is encoded by further DNA sequences in the sample. Pooled cutaneous lymph node cells were sorted using CD4, CD8alpha, NKG2D, NKG2ACE and other markers. The data were taken from a study of CD8+ T cells in alopecia areata. Study-level findings and limits: Sequencing of scalp samples also captures resident alphabeta T cells of normal skin. Mice showed TCR sharing more clearly than patients did, possibly owing to HLA. Lesional tissue from the scalp (especially in alopecia totalis/universalis) showed higher clonality than normal scalp.

Sequencing templates came from extracted RNA that was reverse transcribed into cDNA. Here immunoSEQ multiplex PCR was the method, and the copy in TCRdb shows in-frame clones only, minus some. This sample has more than 250,000 clones, each found more than once. The germline gives CDR1 NSQYPW, CDR2 LRSPGD (reference sequence). The CDR3 has 14 amino acids. V was shortened by 3 bases and J by 0 bases, with 7 bases between the two germline ends. Sequencing used CD4+ T cells sorted from a lymph node. This chain uses TRBV1 with TRBJ2-4; D is perhaps TRBD2 (6 bases). The clonotype originates from a C3H/HeJ mouse with alopecia areata. The mouse strain carries the MHC haplotype H2-k. The CDR3 loop reads CTCSAGGSQNTLYF. CDR3 DNA (partial): TGCACCTGCAGTGCCGGGGGGAGTCAAAAC. Combining the CDR3 with reference TRBV1 and TRBJ2-4 gives the whole variable domain VTLLEQNPRWRLVPRGQAVNLRCILKNSQYPWMSWYQQDLQKQLQWLFTLRSPGDKEVKSLPGADYLATRVTDTELRLQVANMSQGRTLYCTCSAGGSQNTLYFGAGTRLSVL.